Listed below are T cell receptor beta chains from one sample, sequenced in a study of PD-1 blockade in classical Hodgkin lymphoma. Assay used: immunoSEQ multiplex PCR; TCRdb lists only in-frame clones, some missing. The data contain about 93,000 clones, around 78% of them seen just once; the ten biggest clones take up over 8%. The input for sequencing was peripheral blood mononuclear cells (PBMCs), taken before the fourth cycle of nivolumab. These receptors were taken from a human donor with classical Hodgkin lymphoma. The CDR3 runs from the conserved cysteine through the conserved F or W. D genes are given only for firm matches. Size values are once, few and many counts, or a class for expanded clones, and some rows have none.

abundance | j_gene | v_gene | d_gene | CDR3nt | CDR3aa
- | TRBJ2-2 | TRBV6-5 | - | TGTGCCAGCAGTTACTATGACGGAACCGGGGAGCTGTTTTTT | CASSYYDGTGELFF
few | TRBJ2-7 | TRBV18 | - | TGTGCCAGCTCACATGACAGCGCCTCCTACGAGCAGTACTTC | CASSHDSASYEQYF
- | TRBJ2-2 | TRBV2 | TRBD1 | TGTGCCAGCAGCCCAACGACAGGGGCGAACACCGGGGAGCTGTTTTTT | CASSPTTGANTGELFF
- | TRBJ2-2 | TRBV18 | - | TGTGCCAGCTCACCATTGGTCGGCAGACACACCGGGGAGCTGTTTTTT | CASSPLVGRHTGELFF
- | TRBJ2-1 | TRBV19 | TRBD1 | TGTGCCAGTAGTCACAGGGGATCCTACAATGAGCAGTTCTTC | CASSHRGSYNEQFF
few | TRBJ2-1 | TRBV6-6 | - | TGTGCCAGCCTTGGGGGTGGTGAGCAGTTCTTC | CASLGGGEQFF
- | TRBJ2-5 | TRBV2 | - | TGTGCCAGCAGTCCAGGGGCGGGAGAGACCCAGTACTTC | CASSPGAGETQYF
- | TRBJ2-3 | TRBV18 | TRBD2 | TGTGCCAGCTCACCACCGATGGGACTAGCGGGAGAGATTGCAGATACGCAGTATTTT | CASSPPMGLAGEIADTQYF
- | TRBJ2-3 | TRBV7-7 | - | TGTGCTAGCAGCAGGGGGGGTGGCACAGATACGCAGTATTTT | CASSRGGGTDTQYF
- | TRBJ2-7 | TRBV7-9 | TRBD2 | TGTGCCAGCAGTCCCCCCCCCGGGCTAGCGGGAGGGCGGTCCTACGAGCAGTACTTC | CASSPPPGLAGGRSYEQYF
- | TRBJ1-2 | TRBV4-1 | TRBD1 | TGCGCCAGCAGTCTATCCGGGACAGGGGACGACTATGGCTACACCTTC | CASSLSGTGDDYGYTF
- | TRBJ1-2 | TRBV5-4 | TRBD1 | TGTGCCAGCAGCCATACCGGACAGGGAGGCTATGGCTACACCTTC | CASSHTGQGGYGYTF
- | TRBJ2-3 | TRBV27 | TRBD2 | TGTGCCAGCAGCAAACTAGCGGCTAGCACAGATACGCAGTATTTT | CASSKLAASTDTQYF
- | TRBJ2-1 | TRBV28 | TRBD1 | TGTGCCAGCAGTTTGACAGGGAACTACAATGAGCAGTTCTTC | CASSLTGNYNEQFF
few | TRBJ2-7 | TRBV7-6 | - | TGTGCCAGCAGCGCAACCACAGGGACGTGGTCCTACGAGCAGTACTTC | CASSATTGTWSYEQYF
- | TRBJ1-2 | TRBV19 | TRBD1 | TGTGCCAGTAGTCAAAACCGCTTCCAGGGGGCGGATTTAGCTGGCTACACCTTC | CASSQNRFQGADLAGYTF
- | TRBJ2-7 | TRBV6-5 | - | TGTGCCAGCAGCTACCTCCCAGGGCCCACCTACGAGCAGTACTTC | CASSYLPGPTYEQYF
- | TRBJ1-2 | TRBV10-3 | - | TGTGCCATCAGTATGGCGGGGGAAGGCGGCTACACCTTC | CAISMAGEGGYTF
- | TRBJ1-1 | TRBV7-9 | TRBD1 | TGTGCCAGCAGCTTGTATGACAGGGGGCCCACTGAAGCTTTCTTT | CASSLYDRGPTEAFF
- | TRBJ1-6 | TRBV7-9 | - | TGTGCCAGCAGCCCCGCCGGAGCCCGGGTTTCACCCCTCCACTTT | CASSPAGARVSPLHF
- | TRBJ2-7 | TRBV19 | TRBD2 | TGTGCCAGTAGTATACACCTCCTAGCGGGGGCTTCCTACGAGCAGTACTTC | CASSIHLLAGASYEQYF
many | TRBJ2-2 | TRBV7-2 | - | TGTGCCAGCAGCTTAAAAGGGGGGGCCGGGGAGCTGTTTTTT | CASSLKGGAGELFF